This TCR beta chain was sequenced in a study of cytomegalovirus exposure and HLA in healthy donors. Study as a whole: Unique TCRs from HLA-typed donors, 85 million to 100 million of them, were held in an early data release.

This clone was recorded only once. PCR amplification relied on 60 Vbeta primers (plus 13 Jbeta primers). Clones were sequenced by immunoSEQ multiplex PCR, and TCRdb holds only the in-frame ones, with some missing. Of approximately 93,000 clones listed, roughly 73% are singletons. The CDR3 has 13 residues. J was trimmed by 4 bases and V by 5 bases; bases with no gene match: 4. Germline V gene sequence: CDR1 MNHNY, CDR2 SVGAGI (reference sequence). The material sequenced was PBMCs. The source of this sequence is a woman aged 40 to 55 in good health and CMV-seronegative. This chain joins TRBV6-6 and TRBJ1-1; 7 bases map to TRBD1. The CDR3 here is CASSDAGGTEAFF. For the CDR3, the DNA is TGTGCCAGCAGTGACGCAGGGGGCACTGAAGCTTTCTTT.